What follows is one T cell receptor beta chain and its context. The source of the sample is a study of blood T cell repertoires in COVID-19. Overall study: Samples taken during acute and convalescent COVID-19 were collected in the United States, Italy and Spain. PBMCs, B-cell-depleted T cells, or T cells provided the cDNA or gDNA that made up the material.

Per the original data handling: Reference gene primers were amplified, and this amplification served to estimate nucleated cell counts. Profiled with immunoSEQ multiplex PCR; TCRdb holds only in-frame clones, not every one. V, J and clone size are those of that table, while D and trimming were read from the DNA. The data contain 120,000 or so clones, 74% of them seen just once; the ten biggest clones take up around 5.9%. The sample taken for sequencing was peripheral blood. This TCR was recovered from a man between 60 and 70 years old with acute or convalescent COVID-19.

The CDR3 bases are TGTGCCAGCAGCCTAATACGGACTAGCGGGAGCTCGGGAGAGACCCAGTACTTC. It is translated as CASSLIRTSGSSGETQYF. This sequence joins TRBV7-9 and TRBJ2-5; the match to TRBD2 covers 13 bases. There are 18 residues in the CDR3. Germline trimming cut 5 bases from V and 4 bases from J; bases unmatched to any gene: 13. Looked up from germline, CDR1 is SEHNR and CDR2 is FQNEAQ (reference sequence).